This entry concerns a single TCR beta chain. Using immunoSEQ multiplex PCR, the repertoire was profiled, and TCRdb retains in-frame clones only, with some absent. The sample carries nearly 110,000 clones, about 90% recorded once. The data were obtained in a study of T cell changes during pregnancy in multiple sclerosis. The ends were cut back, 3 bases at V and 0 bases at J, with 9 bases in the middle. Germline CDR1 SEHNR, CDR2 FQNEAQ (reference sequence). The CDR3 is 14 amino acids. The chain links TRBV7-9 to TRBJ2-7; the D gene is possibly TRBD2 (5 bases). The sequencing here drew on peripheral blood, taken before pregnancy. This TCR was recovered from a female donor with multiple sclerosis, enrolled in a pregnancy study. CDR3 in DNA: TGTGCCAGCAGCTTGAATCGGGACTCCTACGAGCAGTACTTC. It yields the protein CASSLNRDSYEQYF.